This T cell receptor beta chain was documented in a study of shared clonotypes between healthy human individuals. The wider study: CD8 memory received one plate per donor, CD8 naive two, CD4 memory three and CD4 naive three.

The germline CDR1 and CDR2 sequences are SQVTM and ANQGSEA. J gave up 3 bases and V 6 bases, and 5 bases lay outside the gene matches. This CDR3 has 12 amino acids. Generated by immunoSEQ multiplex PCR, the TCRdb table keeps only in-frame clones and is missing some. The sample shows 2,100,000 or so clones, around 95% of them seen only once. Notes on this clone: The same CDR3 is also encoded by other DNA sequences in this sample.

V usage is TRBV29-1 and J usage is TRBJ2-7; TRBD1 matches at 7 bases. Sequencing was performed on naive CD4+ T cells sorted from blood. The subset is: CD45RA+ positively selected. The source is a young man in good health. The CDR3 is CSVGWTGYEQYF. DNA for the CDR3: TGCAGCGTGGGATGGACAGGCTACGAGCAGTACTTC.